This TCR beta chain was identified during a study of CD8+ T cells in alopecia areata. Study findings and constraints: In scalp and blood during tofacitinib, many expanded lesional clones persisted.

For this clone: As yet, its antigen is unknown.

Sequencing templates came from extracted RNA that was reverse transcribed into cDNA. Generated by immunoSEQ multiplex PCR, the TCRdb table keeps only in-frame clones and is missing some. This sample has under 150,000 clones, with approximately 55% found just once. Treatment noted: oral pan-JAK inhibitor, 5-10 mg twice daily. The CDR3 runs 13 residues. The V end was cut by 2 bases, the J end by 1 base, with 5 bases between. Germline V lookup: CDR1 GTSNPN, CDR2 SVGIG (reference sequence). The sequencing here drew on CD4+ T cells sorted from blood, taken at week 24, from a patient treated with tofacitinib. This clonotype originated in a human donor with alopecia areata. The chain recombines TRBV30 with TRBJ2-2; D remains ambiguous. CDR3 in amino acids: CAWSRQNTGELFF. CDR3 nucleotides: TGTGCCTGGAGTAGGCAGAACACCGGGGAGCTGTTTTTT.